This T cell receptor (beta chain) was observed in a study of graft-versus-host responses after intestinal transplantation. As concerns this clone: Antigen: not known.

The CDR3 covers 13 residues. V shed 3 bases and J 8 bases; nucleotides not matched to a gene: 7. The germline CDR1 and CDR2 sequences are SGHRS and YFSETQ. Study observations and caveats: Subjects displaying graft-donor T cell macrochimerism possessed elevated graft-versus-host to host-versus-graft clonal ratios inside allografts.

Measured with immunoSEQ multiplex PCR; TCRdb has only the in-frame clones, and not every one. The table has about 91,000 clones, approximately 90% seen once. The receptor comes from a human donor who was the organ donor for an intestinal transplant. The sequencing here drew on unstimulated CD4+ T cells sorted from spleen or lymph node cells, taken before transplant. The V gene is TRBV5-1, the J gene TRBJ1-2; the match to TRBD1 covers 7 bases. DNA of the CDR3: TGCGCCAGCAGCTCGGTAGGGGGCGCAGGCTACACCTTC. This codes for CASSSVGGAGYTF.